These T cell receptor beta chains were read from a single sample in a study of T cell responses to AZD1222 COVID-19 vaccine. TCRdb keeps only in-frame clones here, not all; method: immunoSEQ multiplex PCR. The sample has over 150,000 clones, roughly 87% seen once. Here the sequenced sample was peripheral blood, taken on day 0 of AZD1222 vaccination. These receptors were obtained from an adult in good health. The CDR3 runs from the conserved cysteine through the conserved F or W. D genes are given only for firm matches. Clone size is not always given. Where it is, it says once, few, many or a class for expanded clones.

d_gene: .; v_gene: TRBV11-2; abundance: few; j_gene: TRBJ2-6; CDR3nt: TGTGCCAGCAGCTCCCCCCGGCAGCGACGGGCCAACGTCCTGACTTTC; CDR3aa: CASSSPRQRRANVLTF
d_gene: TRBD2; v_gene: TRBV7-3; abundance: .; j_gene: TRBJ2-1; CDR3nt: TGTGCCAGCAGCTTAAGTGGGACTAGCGTAGACAATGAGCAGTTCTTC; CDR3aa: CASSLSGTSVDNEQFF
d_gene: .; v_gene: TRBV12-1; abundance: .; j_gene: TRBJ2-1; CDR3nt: TGTGCCAGCAGCTTTGCCCACCGCGGGATCTCCTACAATGAGCAGTTCTTC; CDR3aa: CASSFAHRGISYNEQFF
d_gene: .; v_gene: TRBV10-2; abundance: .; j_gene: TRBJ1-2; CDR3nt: TGCGCCAGCAGGTCCGGCCTTTCCAAGGAGGGCTACACCTTC; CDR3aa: CASRSGLSKEGYTF
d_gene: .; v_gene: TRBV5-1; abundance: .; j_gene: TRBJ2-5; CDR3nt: TGCGCCAGCAGCTTCCAGGGGGGTGCCCAAGAGACCCAGTACTTC; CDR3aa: CASSFQGGAQETQYF
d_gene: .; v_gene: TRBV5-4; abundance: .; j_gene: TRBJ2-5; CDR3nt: TGTGCCAGCAGCTTGCGTGGCTCAGGGCAAGAGACCCAGTACTTC; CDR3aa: CASSLRGSGQETQYF
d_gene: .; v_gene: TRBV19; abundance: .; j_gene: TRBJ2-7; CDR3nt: TGTGCCAGTAGTATAGATCATCCCGGGCCAACGAGGGAGCAGTACTTC; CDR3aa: CASSIDHPGPTREQYF
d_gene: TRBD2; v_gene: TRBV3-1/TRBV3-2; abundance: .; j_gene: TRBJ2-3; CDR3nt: TGTGCCAGCAGCCAAACTAGCGGGAGTGGAGGGGCGCAGTATTTT; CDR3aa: CASSQTSGSGGAQYF
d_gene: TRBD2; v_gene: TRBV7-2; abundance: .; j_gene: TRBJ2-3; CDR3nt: TGTGCCAGCAGCTTAGCCCCGGGACTAGTGACAGATACGCAGTATTTT; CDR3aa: CASSLAPGLVTDTQYF
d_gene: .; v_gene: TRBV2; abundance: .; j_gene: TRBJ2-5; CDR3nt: TGTGCCAGCGGACCCAAAGAGACCCAGTACTTC; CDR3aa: CASGPKETQYF
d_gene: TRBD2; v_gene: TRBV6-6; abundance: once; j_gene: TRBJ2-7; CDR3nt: TGTGCCAGCAGTTACGGCGTTGGACTAGCGGTCTACGAGCAGTACTTC; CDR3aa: CASSYGVGLAVYEQYF
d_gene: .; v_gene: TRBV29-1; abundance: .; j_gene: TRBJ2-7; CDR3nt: TGCAGCGTGGCCCCGGGCTCCCCAGGCTACGAGCAGTACTTC; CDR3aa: CSVAPGSPGYEQYF
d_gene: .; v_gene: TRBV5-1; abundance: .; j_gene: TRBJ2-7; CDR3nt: TGCGCCAGCAGCTCCACTACAGGGTTCTCTAACGAGCAGTACTTC; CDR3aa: CASSSTTGFSNEQYF